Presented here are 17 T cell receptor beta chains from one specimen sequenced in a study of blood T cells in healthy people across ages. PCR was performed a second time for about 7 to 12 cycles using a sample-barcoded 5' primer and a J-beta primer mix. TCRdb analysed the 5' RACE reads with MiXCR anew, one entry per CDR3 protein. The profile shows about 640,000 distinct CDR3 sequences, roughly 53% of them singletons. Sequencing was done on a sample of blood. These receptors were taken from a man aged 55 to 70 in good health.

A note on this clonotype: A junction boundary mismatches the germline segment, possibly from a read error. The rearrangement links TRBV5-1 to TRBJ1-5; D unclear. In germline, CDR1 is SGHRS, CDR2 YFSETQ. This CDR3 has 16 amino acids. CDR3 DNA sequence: TGCGCCAGCAGCTACAGTAAACCTCGGCGCAATCAGCCCCGGCATTTT. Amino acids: CASSYSKPRRNQPRHF.

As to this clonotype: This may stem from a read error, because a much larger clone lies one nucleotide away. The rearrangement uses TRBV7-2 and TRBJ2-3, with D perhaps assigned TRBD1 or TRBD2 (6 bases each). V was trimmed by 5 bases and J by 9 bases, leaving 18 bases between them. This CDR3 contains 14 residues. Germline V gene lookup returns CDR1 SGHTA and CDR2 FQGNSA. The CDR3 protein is CASSVQRGDATQYF. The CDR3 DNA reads TGTGCCAGCAGCGTACAGAGGGGGGACGCCACGCAGTATTTT.

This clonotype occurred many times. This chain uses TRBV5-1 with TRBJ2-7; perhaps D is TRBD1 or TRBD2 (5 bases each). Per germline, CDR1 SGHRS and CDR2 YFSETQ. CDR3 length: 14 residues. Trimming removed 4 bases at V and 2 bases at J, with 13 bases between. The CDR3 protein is CASSRGDGTYEQYF. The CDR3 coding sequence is TGCGCCAGCAGCCGAGGGGACGGTACCTACGAGCAGTACTTC.

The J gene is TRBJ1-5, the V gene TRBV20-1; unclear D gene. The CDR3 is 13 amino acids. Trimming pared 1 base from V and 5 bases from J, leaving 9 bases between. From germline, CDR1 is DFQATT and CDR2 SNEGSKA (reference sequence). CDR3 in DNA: TGCAGTGCTAGAGTCAGTGATCATCAGCCCCAGCATTTT. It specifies CSARVSDHQPQHF.

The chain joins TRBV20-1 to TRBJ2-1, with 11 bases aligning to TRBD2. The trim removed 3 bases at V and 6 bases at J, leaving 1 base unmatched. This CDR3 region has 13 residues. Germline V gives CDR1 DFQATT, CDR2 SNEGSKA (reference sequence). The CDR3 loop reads CSARGLAANEQFF. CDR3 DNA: TGCAGTGCTAGGGGACTAGCGGCCAATGAGCAGTTCTTC.

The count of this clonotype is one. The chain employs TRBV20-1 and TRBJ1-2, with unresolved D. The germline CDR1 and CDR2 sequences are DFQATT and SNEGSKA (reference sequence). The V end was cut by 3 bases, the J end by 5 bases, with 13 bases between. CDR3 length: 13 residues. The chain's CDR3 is CSASPPTAYGYTF. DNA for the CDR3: TGCAGTGCTAGTCCCCCTACAGCGTATGGCTACACCTTC.

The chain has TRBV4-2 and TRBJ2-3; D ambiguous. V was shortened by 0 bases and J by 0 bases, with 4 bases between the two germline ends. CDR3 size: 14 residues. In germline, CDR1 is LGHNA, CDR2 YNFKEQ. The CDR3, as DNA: TGTGCCAGCAGCCAAGAGACGAGCACAGATACGCAGTATTTT. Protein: CASSQETSTDTQYF.

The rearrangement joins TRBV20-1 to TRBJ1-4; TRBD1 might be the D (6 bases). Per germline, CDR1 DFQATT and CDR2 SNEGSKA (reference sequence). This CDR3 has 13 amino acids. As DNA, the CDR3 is TGCAGCTCACCGGGACAAACTAATGAAAAACTGTTTTTT. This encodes CSSPGQTNEKLFF.

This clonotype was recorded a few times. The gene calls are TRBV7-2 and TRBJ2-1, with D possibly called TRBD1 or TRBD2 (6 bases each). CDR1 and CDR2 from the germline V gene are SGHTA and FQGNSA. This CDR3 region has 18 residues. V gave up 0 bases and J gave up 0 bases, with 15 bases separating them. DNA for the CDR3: TGTGCCAGCAGCTTAGCGCGGCATAGGGGGGACTCCTACAATGAGCAGTTCTTC. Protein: CASSLARHRGDSYNEQFF. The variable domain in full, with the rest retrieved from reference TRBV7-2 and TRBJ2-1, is GAGVSQSPSNKVTEKGKDVELRCDPISGHTALYWYRQSLGQGLEFLIYFQGNSAPDKSGLPSDRFSAERTGGSVSTLTIQRTQQEDSAVYLCASSLARHRGDSYNEQFFGPGTRLTVL.

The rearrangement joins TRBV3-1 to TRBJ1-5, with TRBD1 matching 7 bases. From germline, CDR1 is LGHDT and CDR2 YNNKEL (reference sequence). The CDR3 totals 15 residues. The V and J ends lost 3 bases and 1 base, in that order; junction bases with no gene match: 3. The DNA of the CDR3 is TGTGCCAGCAGCCAGGGCAGGGGGAGCAATCAGCCCCAGCATTTT. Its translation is CASSQGRGSNQPQHF.

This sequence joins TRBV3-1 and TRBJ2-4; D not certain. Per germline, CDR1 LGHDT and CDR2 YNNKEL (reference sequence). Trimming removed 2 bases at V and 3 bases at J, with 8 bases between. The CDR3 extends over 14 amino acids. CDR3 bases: TGTGCCAGCAGCCAACTTGGGAACAAAAACATTCAGTACTTC. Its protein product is CASSQLGNKNIQYF.

The CDR3 reads CASSRTGGVEQYF. In DNA form, the CDR3 reads TGTGCCAGCAGCCGGACAGGGGGCGTCGAGCAGTACTTC. V usage is TRBV3-1 and J usage is TRBJ2-7, with 11 nucleotides matching TRBD1. Unmatched junction bases numbered 2, after V lost 4 bases and J lost 6 bases. Germline CDR1 LGHDT, CDR2 YNNKEL (reference sequence). The CDR3 extends over 13 amino acids.

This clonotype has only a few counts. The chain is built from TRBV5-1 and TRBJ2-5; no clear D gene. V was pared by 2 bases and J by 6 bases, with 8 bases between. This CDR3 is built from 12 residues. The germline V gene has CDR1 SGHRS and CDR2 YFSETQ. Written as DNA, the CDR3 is TGCGCCAGCAGCTTCCTAGGAAAGACCCAGTACTTC. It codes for CASSFLGKTQYF.

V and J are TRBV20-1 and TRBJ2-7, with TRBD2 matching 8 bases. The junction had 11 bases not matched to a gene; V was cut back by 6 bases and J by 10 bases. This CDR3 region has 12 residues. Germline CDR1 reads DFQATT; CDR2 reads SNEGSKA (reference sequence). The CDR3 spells CSAPGTREAQYF. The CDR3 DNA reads TGCAGTGCGCCTGGGACTAGGGAGGCCCAGTACTTC.

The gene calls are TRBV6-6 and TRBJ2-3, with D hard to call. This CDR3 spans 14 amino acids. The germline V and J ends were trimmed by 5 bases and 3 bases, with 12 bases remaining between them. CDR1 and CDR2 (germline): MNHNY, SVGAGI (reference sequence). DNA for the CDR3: TGTGCCAGCAGTGGCAATGGTTTGACAGATACGCAGTATTTT. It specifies CASSGNGLTDTQYF.

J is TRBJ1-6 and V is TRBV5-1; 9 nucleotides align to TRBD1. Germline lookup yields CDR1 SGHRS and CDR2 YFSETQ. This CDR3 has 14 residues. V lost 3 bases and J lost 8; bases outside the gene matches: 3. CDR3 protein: CASSSTGGDSPLHF. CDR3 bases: TGCGCCAGCAGCTCGACAGGGGGGGATTCACCCCTCCACTTT.

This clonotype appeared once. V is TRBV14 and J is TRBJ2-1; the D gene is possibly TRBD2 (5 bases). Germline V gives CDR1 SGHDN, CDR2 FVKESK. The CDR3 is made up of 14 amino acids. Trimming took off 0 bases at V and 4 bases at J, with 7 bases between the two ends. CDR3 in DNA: TGTGCCAGCAGCCAAGAGGGGAGATACAATGAGCAGTTCTTC. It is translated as CASSQEGRYNEQFF.